This TCR beta chain stems from a study of preoperative IRX-2 immunotherapy in early breast cancer. This CDR3 has 14 residues. Regarding treatment: preoperative locoregional IRX-2 cytokine immunotherapy. Samples came from a phase Ib trial of preoperative locoregional IRX-2 cytokine immunotherapy. Sequencing was performed with immunoSEQ multiplex PCR; in TCRdb, only in-frame clones are kept and a portion is missing. Among about 25,000 clones listed, 75% to 90% were seen once. This rearrangement joins TRBV1 to TRBJ2-7; the table's D call of TRBD2 was not tested on the DNA. TRBV1 is tagged as a pseudogene. This clonotype was obtained from a human donor with breast cancer. The specimen was lymph node tissue, collected after IRX-2 immunotherapy. The CDR3 is CASSTLEGPYEQYF. CDR3 coding DNA: TGCGCCAGCAGCACCCTGGAGGGTCCCTACGAGCAGTACTTC.